The rows below give T cell receptor beta chains drawn from one sample of a study of cytomegalovirus exposure and HLA in healthy donors. Sequencing was performed with immunoSEQ multiplex PCR; in TCRdb, only in-frame clones are kept and a portion is missing. The data contain under 200,000 clones, 84% of them singletons. The sample consisted of PBMCs. Receptors were obtained from a man between 45 and 60 years old in good health and CMV-seropositive. CDR3s include the opening cysteine and the closing phenylalanine or tryptophan. The D gene is left open where the match is weak. The size entry is marked missing in some rows and otherwise reads once, few, many or a size class.

clone_size	d_call	j_call	v_call	cdr3_nt	cdr3_aa
once	.	TRBJ2-1	TRBV6-5	TGTGCCAGCAGTTACTCACAGGGAAAGCAGTTCTTC	CASSYSQGKQFF
.	.	TRBJ1-1	TRBV19	TGTGCCACAGAGACAGGATCCCACACTGAAGCTTTCTTT	CATETGSHTEAFF
.	.	TRBJ2-7	TRBV5-1	TGCGCCAGCGCCCAGGAGGGACAGCCCTACGAGCAGTACTTC	CASAQEGQPYEQYF
.	TRBD1	TRBJ1-6	TRBV6-5	TGTGCCAGCCGCCGACAGGGCCCGAATAATTCACCCCTCCACTTT	CASRRQGPNNSPLHF
.	.	TRBJ2-5	TRBV5-1	TGCGCCAGCAGCGCAGAGAGACGACAGCAAGAGACCCAGTACTTC	CASSAERRQQETQYF
.	TRBD2	TRBJ2-2	TRBV7-9	TGTGCCAGCAGCTCCAGACTAGCGGATTACACCGGGGAGCTGTTTTTT	CASSSRLADYTGELFF
.	.	TRBJ2-3	TRBV6-1	TGTGCCAGCAGTGGGCTAGTTACCGTAGATACGCAGTATTTT	CASSGLVTVDTQYF
.	.	TRBJ1-4	TRBV15	TGTGCCACCAGCAGAGTGAGGATTCCAACTAATGAAAAACTGTTTTTT	CATSRVRIPTNEKLFF
.	TRBD1	TRBJ2-5	TRBV9	TGTGCCAGCAGCGTAGGTCAGGGGGAAATAGTGAGAGAGACCCAGTACTTC	CASSVGQGEIVRETQYF
.	.	TRBJ1-6	TRBV2	TGTGCCAGCAGTGGGAGGGGATGGGATTCACCCCTCCACTTT	CASSGRGWDSPLHF
.	TRBD1	TRBJ1-2	TRBV27	TGTGCCAGCAGAACTACCGGGACAGGGGGCGATGGCTACACCTTC	CASRTTGTGGDGYTF
.	TRBD1	TRBJ2-7	TRBV29-1	TGCAGCGTCACTCACTATCGACAGGGTGAGCAGTACTTC	CSVTHYRQGEQYF